Following are 15 T cell receptor beta chains from one sample sequenced in a study of identical twins. TCRdb re-derived calls from the 5' RACE reads in MiXCR, one entry per CDR3 protein. The sample records some 690,000 distinct CDR3 sequences, about 20% being singletons. These data were likewise used in another study, on T cells expressing NK-cell markers.

The sample comprised PBMCs. The receptors stem from a woman under 30 in good health.

The chain recombines TRBV29-1 with TRBJ2-1; D not resolved. V dropped 6 bases and J dropped 7 bases, with 10 bases sitting between them. CDR1 and CDR2 (germline): SQVTM, ANQGSEA. The CDR3 is made up of 11 amino acids. The CDR3 region is CSVPSFNEQFF. CDR3 coding DNA: TGCAGCGTCCCCTCCTTTAATGAGCAGTTCTTC.

The chain employs TRBV2 and TRBJ2-1, with 10 bases identical to TRBD2. Germline CDR1 reads SNHLY; CDR2 reads FYNNEI. The trim removed 7 bases at V and 7 bases at J, leaving 19 bases unmatched. There are 18 residues in the CDR3. The CDR3 nucleotides read TGTGCCAGCAAAAGGACCTATTCTAGCGGGGGCCCCAGGAATGAGCAGTTCTTC. Its protein product is CASKRTYSSGGPRNEQFF.

This clonotype occurred many times. The chain combines TRBV20-1 with TRBJ2-7, with TRBD1 identical over 9 bases. The CDR3 runs to 14 residues. V was clipped by 3 bases and J by 5 bases; unmatched bases: 8. Germline V lookup: CDR1 DFQATT, CDR2 SNEGSKA (reference sequence). CDR3 sequence: CSARGGQGVDEQYF. The CDR3, as DNA: TGCAGTGCTAGGGGGGGACAGGGAGTGGACGAGCAGTACTTC.

J is TRBJ1-1 and V is TRBV9, with D hard to call. Looked up from germline, CDR1 is SGDLS and CDR2 is YYNGEE. Trimming left V 0 bases short and J 1 base short, with 7 bases between. The CDR3 is 14 residues long. The CDR3 region has the DNA TGTGCCAGCAGCGTAGAACAGACGAACACTGAAGCTTTCTTT. This translates into CASSVEQTNTEAFF. The complete variable domain, with remaining parts taken from reference TRBV9 and TRBJ1-1, reads DSGVTQTPKHLITATGQRVTLRCSPRSGDLSVYWYQQSLDQGLQFLIQYYNGEERAKGNILERFSAQQFPDLHSELNLSSLELGDSALYFCASSVEQTNTEAFFGQGTRLTVV.

This clonotype has just a few counts. J is TRBJ2-7 and V is TRBV29-1; D not certain. The CDR3 totals 14 residues. V gave up 7 bases and J gave up 2 bases, with 18 bases separating them. Germline V gene data show CDR1 as SQVTM and CDR2 as ANQGSEA. CDR3 DNA sequence: TGCAGCGCCGTGGGTTACAAGACCCCCTACGAGCAGTACTTC. Its protein is CSAVGYKTPYEQYF.

This clonotype was observed a few times. This chain joins TRBV6-1 and TRBJ2-2; D is uncertain. There are 15 residues in the CDR3. V dropped 0 bases and J dropped 1 base, with 6 bases sitting between them. CDR1 and CDR2 from the germline V gene are MNHNS and SASEGT. The CDR3 nucleotides are TGTGCCAGCAGTGAAGCTGGAGTGAACACCGGGGAGCTGTTTTTT. It encodes CASSEAGVNTGELFF.

For the CDR3, the DNA is TGCAGTGGGGACGAGAATCGGGATGAGCAGTTCTTC. It is translated as CSGDENRDEQFF. The V call is TRBV20-1, the J call TRBJ2-1; D possibly uses TRBD1 or TRBD2 (5 bases each). Germline loops: CDR1 DFQATT, CDR2 SNEGSKA (reference sequence). The CDR3 extends over 12 amino acids. Trimming cost V 7 bases and J 8 bases, with 15 bases left between them.

The chain has TRBV20-1 and TRBJ2-1; 10 nucleotides line up with TRBD2. With 2 bases clipped from V and 12 bases from J, the junction kept 7 bases outside the gene matches. The CDR3 has 13 amino acids. Germline V gene lookup returns CDR1 DFQATT and CDR2 SNEGSKA (reference sequence). The CDR3 loop is CSARLAGVRWQFF. Here the CDR3 DNA reads TGCAGTGCTAGACTAGCGGGAGTTCGGTGGCAGTTCTTC.

This clonotype has a handful of counts. J is TRBJ2-7 and V is TRBV3-1; no clear D gene. Trimming removed 0 bases from V and 4 bases from J, with 7 bases in between. Germline V lookup: CDR1 LGHDT, CDR2 YNNKEL (reference sequence). The CDR3 is 13 amino acids. CDR3 amino acids: CASSQDWWYEQYF. For the CDR3, the DNA is TGTGCCAGCAGCCAAGATTGGTGGTACGAGCAGTACTTC.

The genes are TRBV10-3 and TRBJ2-1; D may be TRBD2 (6 bases). This CDR3 comprises 16 residues. Germline CDR1 is ENHRY and CDR2 is SYGVKD. Trimming took off 0 bases at V and 0 bases at J, with 9 bases between the two ends. This CDR3 reads CAISESRRDSYNEQFF. CDR3 sequence (DNA): TGTGCCATCAGTGAGTCGAGGCGGGACTCCTACAATGAGCAGTTCTTC.

This clonotype turned up a few times. The gene calls are TRBV7-2 and TRBJ2-7; D not certain. V was shortened by 5 bases and J by 6 bases, with 26 bases between the two germline ends. Germline loops: CDR1 SGHTA, CDR2 FQGNSA. The CDR3 covers 17 residues. CDR3 sequence: CASSLSLDVNNPFEQYF. CDR3 coding DNA: TGTGCCAGCAGCCTCTCGCTGGACGTTAACAACCCCTTCGAGCAGTACTTC.

This clonotype was seen only a few times. This chain uses TRBV25-1 with TRBJ2-1; D may correspond to TRBD1 or TRBD2 (5 bases each). This CDR3 comprises 21 residues. V was shortened by 4 bases and J by 4 bases, with 32 bases between the two germline ends. Germline V CDR1 and CDR2: MGHDK, SYGVNS. The CDR3 DNA is TGTGCCAGCAGTGGCCGTAGGACCGGTAAATCTCTAGGGGACCTATACAATGAGCAGTTCTTC. This translates into CASSGRRTGKSLGDLYNEQFF.

Regarding this clonotype: An end of the junction differs from the germline gene, which may be a read error. This rearrangement joins TRBV7-6 to TRBJ2-7, with a possible D match to TRBD2 (7 bases). This CDR3 comprises 14 residues. Germline V lookup: CDR1 SGHVS, CDR2 FNYEAQ. This CDR3 reads CASRLAWRGGEQYF. CDR3 sequence (DNA): TGTGCCAGCAGATTAGCGTGGAGGGGGGGCGAGCAGTACTTC.

DNA for the CDR3: TGCGCCAGCAAGGAATTTACAGATACGCAGTATTTT. It translates to CASKEFTDTQYF. V is TRBV10-2 and J is TRBJ2-3; D gene ambiguous. Trimming took off 7 bases at V and 3 bases at J, with 8 bases between the two ends. CDR1 is WSHSY, CDR2 SAAADI, per germline. The CDR3 has 12 amino acids.

The count of this clonotype is one. The V and J genes are TRBV27 and TRBJ2-7; 7 bases line up with TRBD1. Germline V CDR1 and CDR2: MNHEY, SMNVEV (reference sequence). The CDR3 has 14 residues. V shed 8 bases and J 4 bases; nucleotides not matched to a gene: 11. The CDR3 region is CASAYPGQTYEQYF. The CDR3 bases are TGTGCCAGCGCCTACCCGGGACAGACATACGAGCAGTACTTC.